This TCR beta chain was captured in a study of cytomegalovirus exposure and HLA in healthy donors. Study-wide points: Diagnosis of cytomegalovirus status made by the classifier reportedly showed high specificity and sensitivity.

Sequencing was performed with immunoSEQ multiplex PCR; in TCRdb, only in-frame clones are kept and a portion is missing. This sample has over 200,000 clones; approximately 86% occur once, and the top ten carry 2.9%. CDR3 length: 15 residues. The ends lost 5 bases at V and 4 bases at J; junction bases unmatched: 8. Germline CDR1 SGHAT, CDR2 FQNNGV. A note on this clone: Its target is unknown.

The origin of this receptor is a woman under 30 in good health and CMV-seronegative. The specimen was PBMCs. This chain connects TRBV11-2 to TRBJ2-3; 8 bases line up with TRBD2. DNA of the CDR3: TGTGCCAGCAGCCAAAGCGGGAGCGTCTCAGATACGCAGTATTTT. Its translation is CASSQSGSVSDTQYF. The whole variable domain, filled in from reference TRBV11-2 and TRBJ2-3, reads EAGVAQSPRYKIIEKRQSVAFWCNPISGHATLYWYQQILGQGPKLLIQFQNNGVVDDSQLPKDRFSAERLKGVDSTLKIQPAKLEDSAVYLCASSQSGSVSDTQYFGPGTRLTVL.